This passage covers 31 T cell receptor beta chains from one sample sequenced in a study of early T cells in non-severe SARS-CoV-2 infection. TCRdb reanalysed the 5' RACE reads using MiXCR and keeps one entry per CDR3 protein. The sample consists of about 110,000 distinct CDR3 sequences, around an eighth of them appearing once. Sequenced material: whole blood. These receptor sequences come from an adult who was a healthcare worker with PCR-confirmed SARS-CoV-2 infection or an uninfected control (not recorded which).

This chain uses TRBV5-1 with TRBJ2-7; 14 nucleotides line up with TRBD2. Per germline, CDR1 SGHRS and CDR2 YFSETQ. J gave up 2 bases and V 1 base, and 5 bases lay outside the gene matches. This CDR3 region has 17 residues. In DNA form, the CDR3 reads TGCGCCAGCAGCTTGTATGGACTAGCGGGAGGTACCTACGAGCAGTACTTC. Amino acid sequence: CASSLYGLAGGTYEQYF.

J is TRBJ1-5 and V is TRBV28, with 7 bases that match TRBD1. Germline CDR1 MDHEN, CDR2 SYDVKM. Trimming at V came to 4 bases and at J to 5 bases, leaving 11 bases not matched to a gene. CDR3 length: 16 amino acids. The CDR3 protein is CASSSHADRRDQPQHF. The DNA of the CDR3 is TGTGCCAGCAGTTCCCACGCGGACAGGAGGGATCAGCCCCAGCATTTT.

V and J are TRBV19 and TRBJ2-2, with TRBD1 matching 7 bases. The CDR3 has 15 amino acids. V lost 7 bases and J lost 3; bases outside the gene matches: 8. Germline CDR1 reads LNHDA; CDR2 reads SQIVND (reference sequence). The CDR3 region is CASTLTGWDTGELFF. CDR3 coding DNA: TGTGCCAGTACCCTGACAGGGTGGGACACCGGGGAGCTGTTTTTT.

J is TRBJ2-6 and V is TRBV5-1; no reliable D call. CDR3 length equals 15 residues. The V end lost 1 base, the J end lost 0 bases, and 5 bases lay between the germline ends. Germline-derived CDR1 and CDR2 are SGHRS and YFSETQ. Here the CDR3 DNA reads TGCGCCAGCAGCTTGACCCACTCTGGGGCCAACGTCCTGACTTTC. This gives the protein CASSLTHSGANVLTF.

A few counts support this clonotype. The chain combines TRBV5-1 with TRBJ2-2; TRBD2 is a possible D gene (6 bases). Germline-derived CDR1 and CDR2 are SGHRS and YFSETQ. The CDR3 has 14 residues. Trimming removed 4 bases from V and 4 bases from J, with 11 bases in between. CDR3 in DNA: TGCGCCAGCAGCCCGGAGGGACTCACCGGGGAGCTGTTTTTT. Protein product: CASSPEGLTGELFF.

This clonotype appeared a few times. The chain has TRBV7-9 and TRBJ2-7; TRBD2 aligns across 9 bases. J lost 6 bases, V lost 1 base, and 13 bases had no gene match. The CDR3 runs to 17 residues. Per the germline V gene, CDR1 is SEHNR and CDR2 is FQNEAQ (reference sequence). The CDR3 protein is CASSLGGLGSGGTEQYF. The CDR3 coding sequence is TGTGCCAGCAGCTTAGGCGGGTTGGGTAGCGGGGGAACCGAGCAGTACTTC.

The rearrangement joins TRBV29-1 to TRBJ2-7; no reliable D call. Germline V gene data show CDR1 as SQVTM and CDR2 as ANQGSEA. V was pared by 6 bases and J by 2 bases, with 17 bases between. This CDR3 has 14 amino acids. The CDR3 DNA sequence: TGCAGCGTAGTCCCCCACGGACGGACCTACGAGCAGTACTTC. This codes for CSVVPHGRTYEQYF.

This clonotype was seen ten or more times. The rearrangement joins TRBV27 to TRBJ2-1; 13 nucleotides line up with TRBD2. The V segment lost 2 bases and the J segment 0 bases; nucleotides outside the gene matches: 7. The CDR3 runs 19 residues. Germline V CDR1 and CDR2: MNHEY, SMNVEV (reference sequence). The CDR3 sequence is CASSLPGLAGPSSYNEQFF. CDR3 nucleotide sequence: TGTGCCAGCAGTTTACCGGGACTAGCGGGACCCAGCTCCTACAATGAGCAGTTCTTC.

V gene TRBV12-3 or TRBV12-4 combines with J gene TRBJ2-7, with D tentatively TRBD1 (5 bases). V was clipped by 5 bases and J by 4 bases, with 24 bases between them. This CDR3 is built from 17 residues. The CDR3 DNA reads TGTGCCAGCAGTCCCCCAGGGAAGGGCGCCGCCCGATACGAGCAGTACTTC. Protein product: CASSPPGKGAARYEQYF.

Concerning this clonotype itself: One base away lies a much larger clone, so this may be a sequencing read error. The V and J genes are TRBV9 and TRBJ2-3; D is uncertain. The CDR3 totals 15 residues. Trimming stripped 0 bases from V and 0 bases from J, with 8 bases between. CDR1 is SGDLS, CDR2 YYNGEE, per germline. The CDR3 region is CASSVGALSTDTQYF. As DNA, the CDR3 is TGTGCCAGCAGCGTAGGGGCACTTAGCACAGATACGCAGTATTTT.

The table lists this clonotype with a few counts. The CDR3 here is CASSQGRPNYGYTF. Here the CDR3 DNA reads TGCGCCAGCAGCCAGGGGCGGCCCAACTATGGCTACACCTTC. This sequence joins TRBV5-1 and TRBJ1-2, with D tentatively TRBD1 (6 bases). V was clipped by 4 bases and J by 2 bases, with 12 bases between them. The CDR3 has 14 amino acids. Germline V gene sequence: CDR1 SGHRS, CDR2 YFSETQ. Full variable domain (missing parts from reference TRBV5-1 and TRBJ1-2): KAGVTQTPRYLIKTRGQQVTLSCSPISGHRSVSWYQQTPGQGLQFLFEYFSETQRNKGNFPGRFSGRQFSNSRSEMNVSTLELGDSALYLCASSQGRPNYGYTFGSGTRLTVV.

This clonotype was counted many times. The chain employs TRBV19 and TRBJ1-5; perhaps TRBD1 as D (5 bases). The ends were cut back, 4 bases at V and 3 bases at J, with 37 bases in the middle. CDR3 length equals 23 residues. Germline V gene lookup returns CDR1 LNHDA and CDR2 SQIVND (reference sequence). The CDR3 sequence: CASSRKGRGKLLENSPFNQPQHF. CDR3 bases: TGTGCCAGTAGTAGGAAGGGGAGGGGAAAATTATTGGAGAATTCCCCCTTCAATCAGCCCCAGCATTTT.

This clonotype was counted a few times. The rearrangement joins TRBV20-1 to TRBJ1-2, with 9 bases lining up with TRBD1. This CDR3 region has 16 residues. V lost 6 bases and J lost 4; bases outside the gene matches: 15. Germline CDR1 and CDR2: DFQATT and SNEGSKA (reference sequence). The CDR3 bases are TGCAGTGCCCGAATTAGAGACAGGGGGTCTGGCTATGGCTACACCTTC. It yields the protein CSARIRDRGSGYGYTF.

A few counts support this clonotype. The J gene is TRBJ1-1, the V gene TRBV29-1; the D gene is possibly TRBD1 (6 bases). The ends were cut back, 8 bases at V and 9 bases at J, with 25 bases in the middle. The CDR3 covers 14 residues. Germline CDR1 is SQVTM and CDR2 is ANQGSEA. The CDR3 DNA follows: TGCAGCTCTATGGGGGGGGCCGTGGACGGAAAAGCTTTCTTT. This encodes CSSMGGAVDGKAFF.

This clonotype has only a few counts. Here the CDR3 reads CSAGGGLNTEAFF. As DNA, the CDR3 is TGCAGTGCTGGGGGGGGGCTTAACACTGAAGCTTTCTTT. The chain recombines TRBV20-1 with TRBJ1-1; the D gene is possibly TRBD1 (6 bases). V was cut by 5 bases and J by 2 bases, with 12 bases left in between. The CDR3 loop spans 13 amino acids. Germline CDR1 reads DFQATT; CDR2 reads SNEGSKA (reference sequence).

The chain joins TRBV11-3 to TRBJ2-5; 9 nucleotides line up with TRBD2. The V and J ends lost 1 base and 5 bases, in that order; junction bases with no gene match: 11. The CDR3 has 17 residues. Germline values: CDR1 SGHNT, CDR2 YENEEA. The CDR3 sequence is CASSLGKREDFSETQYF. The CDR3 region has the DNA TGTGCCAGCAGCTTAGGGAAGCGGGAGGACTTCTCGGAGACCCAGTACTTC.

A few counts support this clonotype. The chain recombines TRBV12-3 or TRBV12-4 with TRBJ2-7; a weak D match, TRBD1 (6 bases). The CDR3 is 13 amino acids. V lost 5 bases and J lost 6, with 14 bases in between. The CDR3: CASSPLTGTEQYF. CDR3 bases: TGTGCCAGCAGTCCGCTAACAGGGACCGAGCAGTACTTC.

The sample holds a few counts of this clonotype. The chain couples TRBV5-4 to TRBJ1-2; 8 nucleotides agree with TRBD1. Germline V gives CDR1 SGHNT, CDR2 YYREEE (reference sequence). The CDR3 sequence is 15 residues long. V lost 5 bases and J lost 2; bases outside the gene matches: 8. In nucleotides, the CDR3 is TGTGCCAGCAGAGCTGGGACAGGCGTCAACTATGGCTACACCTTC. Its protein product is CASRAGTGVNYGYTF.

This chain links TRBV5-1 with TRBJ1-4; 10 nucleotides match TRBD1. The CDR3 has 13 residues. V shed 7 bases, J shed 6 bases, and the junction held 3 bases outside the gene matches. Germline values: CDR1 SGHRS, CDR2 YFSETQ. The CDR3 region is CASGGTGDEKLFF. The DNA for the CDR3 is TGCGCCAGCGGCGGGACAGGGGATGAAAAACTGTTTTTT.

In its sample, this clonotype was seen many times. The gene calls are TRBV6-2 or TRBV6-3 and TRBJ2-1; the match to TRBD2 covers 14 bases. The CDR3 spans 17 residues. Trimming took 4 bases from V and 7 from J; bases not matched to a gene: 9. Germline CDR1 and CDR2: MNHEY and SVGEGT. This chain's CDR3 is CASSSPRLAGGRNEQFF. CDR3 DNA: TGTGCCAGCAGTTCTCCCCGACTAGCGGGAGGGAGGAATGAGCAGTTCTTC.

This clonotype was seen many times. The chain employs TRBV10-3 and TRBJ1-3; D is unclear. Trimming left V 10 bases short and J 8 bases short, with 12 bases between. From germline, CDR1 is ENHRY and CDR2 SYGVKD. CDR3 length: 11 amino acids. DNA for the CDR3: TGTGCCACCACCGGGGAAGACACCATATATTTT. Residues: CATTGEDTIYF.

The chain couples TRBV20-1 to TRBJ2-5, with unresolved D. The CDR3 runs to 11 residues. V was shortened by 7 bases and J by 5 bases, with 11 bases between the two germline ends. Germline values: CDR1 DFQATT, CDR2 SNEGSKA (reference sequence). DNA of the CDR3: TGCAGTGGGGTGAAAGGGGAGACCCAGTACTTC. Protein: CSGVKGETQYF.

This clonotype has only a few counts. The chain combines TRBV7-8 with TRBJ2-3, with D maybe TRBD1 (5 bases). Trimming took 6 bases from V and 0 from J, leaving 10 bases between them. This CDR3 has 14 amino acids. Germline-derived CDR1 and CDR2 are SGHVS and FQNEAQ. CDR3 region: CASRRTRSTDTQYF. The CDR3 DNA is TGTGCCAGCAGAAGGACAAGGAGCACAGATACGCAGTATTTT.

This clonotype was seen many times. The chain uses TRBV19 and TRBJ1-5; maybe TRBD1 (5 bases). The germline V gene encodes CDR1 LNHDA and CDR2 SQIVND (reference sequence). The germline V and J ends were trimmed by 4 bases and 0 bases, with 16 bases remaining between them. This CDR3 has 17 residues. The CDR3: CASSKVPGGVSNQPQHF. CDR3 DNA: TGTGCCAGTAGTAAGGTCCCAGGAGGGGTTAGCAATCAGCCCCAGCATTTT.

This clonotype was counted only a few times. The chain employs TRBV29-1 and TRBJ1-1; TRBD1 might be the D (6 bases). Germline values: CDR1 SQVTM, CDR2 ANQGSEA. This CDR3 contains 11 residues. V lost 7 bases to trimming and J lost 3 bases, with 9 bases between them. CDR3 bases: TGCAGCGGAACAGGGCACACTGAAGCTTTCTTT. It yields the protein CSGTGHTEAFF.

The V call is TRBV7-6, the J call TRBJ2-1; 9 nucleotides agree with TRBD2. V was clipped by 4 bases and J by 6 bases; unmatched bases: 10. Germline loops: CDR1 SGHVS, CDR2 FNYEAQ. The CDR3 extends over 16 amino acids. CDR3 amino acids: CASSYGLAPWVNEQFF. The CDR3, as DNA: TGTGCCAGCAGCTACGGACTAGCGCCTTGGGTCAATGAGCAGTTCTTC.

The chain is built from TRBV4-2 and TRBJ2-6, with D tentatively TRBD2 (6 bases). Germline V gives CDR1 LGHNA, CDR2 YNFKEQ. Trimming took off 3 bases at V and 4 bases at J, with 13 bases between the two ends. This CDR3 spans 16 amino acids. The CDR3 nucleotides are TGTGCCAGCAGCCAGGCGGGGCCATCCGGGGCCAACGTCCTGACTTTC. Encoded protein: CASSQAGPSGANVLTF.

For the CDR3, the DNA is TGTGCCAGCAGTTTGAGAATCGACAATCAGCCCCAGCATTTT. Amino acids: CASSLRIDNQPQHF. The chain carries TRBV12-3 or TRBV12-4 and TRBJ1-5, with D unresolved. The CDR3 runs to 14 residues. Trimming pared 3 bases from V and 3 bases from J, leaving 9 bases between.

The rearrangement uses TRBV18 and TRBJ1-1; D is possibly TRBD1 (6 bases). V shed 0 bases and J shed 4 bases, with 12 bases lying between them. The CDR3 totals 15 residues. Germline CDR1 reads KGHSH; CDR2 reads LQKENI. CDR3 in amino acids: CASSPPGTGPTEAFF. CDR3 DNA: TGTGCCAGCTCACCACCGGGTACAGGGCCCACTGAAGCTTTCTTT.

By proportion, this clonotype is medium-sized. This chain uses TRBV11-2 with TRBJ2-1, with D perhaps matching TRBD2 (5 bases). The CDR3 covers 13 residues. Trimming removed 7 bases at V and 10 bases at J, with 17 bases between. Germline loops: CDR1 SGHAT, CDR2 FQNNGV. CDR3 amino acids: CASILSGSDEQFF. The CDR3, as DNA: TGTGCCAGCATCCTGTCGGGGTCGGACGAGCAGTTCTTC.

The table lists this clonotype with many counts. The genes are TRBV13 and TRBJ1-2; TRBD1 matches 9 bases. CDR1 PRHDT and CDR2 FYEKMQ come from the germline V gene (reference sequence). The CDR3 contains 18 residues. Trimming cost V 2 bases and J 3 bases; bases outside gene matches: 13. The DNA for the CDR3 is TGTGCCAGCAGCTTAATTCGAAGGACAGGGGAGGGTTACTATGGCTACACCTTC. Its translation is CASSLIRRTGEGYYGYTF.